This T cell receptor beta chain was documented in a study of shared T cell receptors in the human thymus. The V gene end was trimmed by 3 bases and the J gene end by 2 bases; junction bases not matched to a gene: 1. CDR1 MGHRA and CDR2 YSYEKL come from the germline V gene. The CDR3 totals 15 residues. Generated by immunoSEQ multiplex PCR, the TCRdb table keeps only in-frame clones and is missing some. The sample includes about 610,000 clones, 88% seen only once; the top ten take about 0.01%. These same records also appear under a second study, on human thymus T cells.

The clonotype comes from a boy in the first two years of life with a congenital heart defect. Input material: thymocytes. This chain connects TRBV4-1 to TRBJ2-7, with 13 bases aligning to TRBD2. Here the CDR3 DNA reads TGCGCCAGCAGCCACGGGACTAGCGGGACCTACGAGCAGTACTTC. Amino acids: CASSHGTSGTYEQYF.